A selection of T cell receptor beta chains follows, all from one sample in a study of OX40 agonist ivuxolimab in advanced cancers. The method was immunoSEQ multiplex PCR; TCRdb's version includes in-frame clones alone and lacks a portion of them. Of 35,000 to 50,000 clones listed, about 82% are singletons. Sample: CD4+ or CD8+ T cells sorted from blood, taken in a trial of the OX40 agonist ivuxolimab. Every receptor here comes from an adult with an advanced solid tumor such as melanoma, head and neck, liver or kidney cancer. Each CDR3 is given with its conserved first and last residue. The D gene is left open where the match is weak. Size is stated for part of the rows, as once, few or many counts, or as a class when the clone is expanded.

clone size,V gene,J gene,D gene,CDR3 DNA,CDR3 protein
NA,TRBV9,TRBJ1-4,TRBD1,TGTGCCAGCAGCGGCGGGGACAGGGCCTCTGAAAAACTGTTTTTT,CASSGGDRASEKLFF
NA,TRBV10-2,TRBJ2-3,NA,TGCGCCAGCAGTGAGATATACTCTAGCACAGATACGCAGTATTTT,CASSEIYSSTDTQYF
NA,TRBV6-5,TRBJ1-1,NA,TGTGCCAGCAGTTACTCAGAGACGGTGACTGAAGCTTTCTTT,CASSYSETVTEAFF
NA,TRBV2,TRBJ2-2,TRBD2,TGTGCCAGCAGTGCCGGGGGGGCCGGGGAGCTGTTTTTT,CASSAGGAGELFF
NA,TRBV19,TRBJ2-3,NA,TGTGCCAGTAGTATAAGGACAGATACGCAGTATTTT,CASSIRTDTQYF
NA,TRBV7-6,TRBJ2-2,TRBD2,TGTGCCAGCAGCCCGACTAGCGTCGTGAACACCGGGGAGCTGTTTTTT,CASSPTSVVNTGELFF
NA,TRBV7-2,TRBJ1-2,TRBD1,TGTGCCAGCAGCGAGACAGGGGATAGGCGGTATGGCTACACCTTC,CASSETGDRRYGYTF
few,TRBV7-8,TRBJ2-3,TRBD2,TGTGCCAGCAGCCTCAGCGGGGGGGCCATTTCAGATACGCAGTATTTT,CASSLSGGAISDTQYF
NA,TRBV6-4,TRBJ2-1,TRBD2,TGTGCCAGTCCCGTTTCAGCGGGGGGCTATGAGCAGTTCTTC,CASPVSAGGYEQFF
NA,TRBV5-6,TRBJ1-6,TRBD1,TGTGCCAGCAGTTACGGGACAGAAGATTCACCCCTCCACTTT,CASSYGTEDSPLHF
NA,TRBV9,TRBJ1-1,NA,TGTGCCAGCAGCGTAGCCCCGGGAGAGGCCATGAACACTGAAGCTTTCTTT,CASSVAPGEAMNTEAFF
NA,TRBV7-2,TRBJ2-3,NA,TGTGCCAGCAGCCCAGCTGTGGGGGTTTCAGATACGCAGTATTTT,CASSPAVGVSDTQYF
NA,TRBV4-1,TRBJ2-3,NA,TGCGCCAGCAGCCAAGAAGGCCTGGCGGGCACAGATACGCAGTATTTT,CASSQEGLAGTDTQYF
once,TRBV5-4,TRBJ1-2,TRBD1,TGTGCCAGCAGCTTGCAGGACAGGGGATATGGCTACACCTTC,CASSLQDRGYGYTF
NA,TRBV12-5,TRBJ1-2,NA,TGTGCTAGTGCCCTGGGAGGAGGGGGAGACAATGGCTACACCTTC,CASALGGGGDNGYTF
NA,TRBV28,TRBJ1-1,NA,TGTGCCAGCAGTTCCCCCACAGGGAGGGAGAACACTGAAGCTTTCTTT,CASSSPTGRENTEAFF
once,TRBV4-3,TRBJ1-2,NA,TGCGCCAGCAGCCAAGATTCACTTTGGGGCGGCTACACCTTC,CASSQDSLWGGYTF
once,TRBV28,TRBJ2-5,TRBD2,TGTGCCAGCAGTCTGGGACTAGCGGGGGGCGGAAAGACCCAGTACTTC,CASSLGLAGGGKTQYF
NA,TRBV19,TRBJ2-4,TRBD2,TGTGCCAGTAGTAATACTAGCGGGGGTGCCAAAAACATTCAGTACTTC,CASSNTSGGAKNIQYF
NA,TRBV5-6,TRBJ1-1,NA,TGTGCCAGCAGCTTGGAGGTCGTTAACAGGCGGAACACTGAAGCTTTCTTT,CASSLEVVNRRNTEAFF
medium-sized,TRBV28,TRBJ2-2,TRBD2,TGTGCCAGCAGTTTATTTTTTCGGGGACTAGCCGGTACCGGGGAGCTGTTTTTT,CASSLFFRGLAGTGELFF
NA,TRBV2,TRBJ2-1,TRBD2,TGTGCCAGCAGTGCGTCGGGGGGGCTCAATGAGCAGTTCTTC,CASSASGGLNEQFF
NA,TRBV6-5,TRBJ1-1,NA,TGTGCCAGCAGTTACTCGGGTGCTGAAGCTTTCTTT,CASSYSGAEAFF
NA,TRBV7-8,TRBJ2-5,NA,TGTGCCAGCAGCGAGACAGCATCAGAGACCCAGTACTTC,CASSETASETQYF
few,TRBV7-3,TRBJ2-1,NA,TGTGCCAGCAGCTTAGGAGAGGGGGAGCAGTTCTTC,CASSLGEGEQFF
NA,TRBV28,TRBJ2-2,TRBD1,TGTGCCAGCAGTTTTTACAGGGGGGAGACCACCGGGGAGCTGTTTTTC,CASSFYRGETTGELFF
NA,TRBV7-6,TRBJ2-7,TRBD2,TGTGCCAGCAGCTTAGCCGGGACTAATTACGAGCAGTACTTC,CASSLAGTNYEQYF
NA,TRBV7-9,TRBJ2-7,TRBD1,TGTGCCAGCAGCTTTGGACAGGGGTCCTCCTACGAGCAGTACTTC,CASSFGQGSSYEQYF
NA,TRBV28,TRBJ2-1,TRBD1,TGTGCCAGCAGTTACAGGGGCTCCTACAATGAGCAGTTCTTC,CASSYRGSYNEQFF
NA,TRBV6-1,TRBJ2-7,NA,TGTGCCAGCAGTTATAGACAGGTGAGCTACGAGCAGTACTTC,CASSYRQVSYEQYF
once,TRBV27,TRBJ2-2,TRBD2,TGTGCCAGCAGTTTAGGGCGGGGGGACACCGGGGAGCTGTTTTTT,CASSLGRGDTGELFF
NA,TRBV5-4,TRBJ2-1,NA,TGTGCCAGCAGCCAAGAATTAAGGACTTCGTACAATGAGCAGTTCTTC,CASSQELRTSYNEQFF
NA,TRBV30,TRBJ2-2,NA,TGTGCCTGGACAGGGGTCACCGGGGAGCTGTTTTTT,CAWTGVTGELFF
NA,TRBV10-3,TRBJ2-1,TRBD2,TGTGCCACCTTTAATACTAGCGGGGGCTACAATGAGCAGTTCTTC,CATFNTSGGYNEQFF
NA,TRBV10-3,TRBJ1-1,NA,TGTGCCATCAGTGAACCCGACAGTGAAGCTTTCTTT,CAISEPDSEAFF
NA,TRBV28,TRBJ1-2,NA,TGTGCCAGCAGTTTAATTCTGGGTGGGAGGTATGGCTACACCTTC,CASSLILGGRYGYTF